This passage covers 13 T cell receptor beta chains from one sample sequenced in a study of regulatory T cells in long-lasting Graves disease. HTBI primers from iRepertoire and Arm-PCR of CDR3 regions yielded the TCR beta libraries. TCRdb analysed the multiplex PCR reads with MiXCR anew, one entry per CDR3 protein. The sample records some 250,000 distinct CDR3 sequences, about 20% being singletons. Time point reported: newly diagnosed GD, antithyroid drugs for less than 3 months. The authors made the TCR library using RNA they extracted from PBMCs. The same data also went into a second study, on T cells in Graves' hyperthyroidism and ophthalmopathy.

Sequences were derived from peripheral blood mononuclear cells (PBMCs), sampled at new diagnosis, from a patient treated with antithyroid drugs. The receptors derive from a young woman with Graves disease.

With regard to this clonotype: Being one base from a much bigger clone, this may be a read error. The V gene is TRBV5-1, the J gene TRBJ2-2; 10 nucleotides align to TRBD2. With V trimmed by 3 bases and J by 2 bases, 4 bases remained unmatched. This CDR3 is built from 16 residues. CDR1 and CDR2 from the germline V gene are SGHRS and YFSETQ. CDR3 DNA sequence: TGCGCCAGCAGCTCGCCTAGCGGGGGCAACACCGGGGAGCTGTTTTTT. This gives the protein CASSSPSGGNTGELFF.

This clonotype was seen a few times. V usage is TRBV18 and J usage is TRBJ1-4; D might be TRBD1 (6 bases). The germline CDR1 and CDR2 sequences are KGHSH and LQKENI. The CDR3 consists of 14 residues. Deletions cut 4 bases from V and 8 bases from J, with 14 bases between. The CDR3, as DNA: TGTGCCAGCTCACAGGGGACACATCTGGAAAAACTGTTTTTT. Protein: CASSQGTHLEKLFF.

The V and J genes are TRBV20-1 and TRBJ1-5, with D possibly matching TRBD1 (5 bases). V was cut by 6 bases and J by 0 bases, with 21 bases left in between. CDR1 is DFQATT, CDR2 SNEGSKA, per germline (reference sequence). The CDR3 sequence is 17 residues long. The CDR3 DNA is TGCAGTGCAGAACGGGGCGTCGGGCGATATAGCAATCAGCCCCAGCATTTT. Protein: CSAERGVGRYSNQPQHF.

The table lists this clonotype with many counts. The CDR3 DNA reads as TGCAGTGCTAGTAGACAGGGTTATCAGCCCCAGCATTTT. Its translation is CSASRQGYQPQHF. The rearrangement links TRBV20-1 to TRBJ1-5; 7 bases map to TRBD1. This CDR3 is built from 13 residues. V lost 3 bases to trimming and J lost 5 bases; unmatched junction nucleotides: 4. Germline V CDR1 and CDR2: DFQATT, SNEGSKA (reference sequence).

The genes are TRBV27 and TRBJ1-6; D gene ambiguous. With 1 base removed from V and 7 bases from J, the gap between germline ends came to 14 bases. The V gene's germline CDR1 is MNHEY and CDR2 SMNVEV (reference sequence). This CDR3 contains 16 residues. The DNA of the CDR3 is TGTGCCAGCAGTTTATTAGCTCAGGTGGGGAATTCACCCCTCCACTTT. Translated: CASSLLAQVGNSPLHF.

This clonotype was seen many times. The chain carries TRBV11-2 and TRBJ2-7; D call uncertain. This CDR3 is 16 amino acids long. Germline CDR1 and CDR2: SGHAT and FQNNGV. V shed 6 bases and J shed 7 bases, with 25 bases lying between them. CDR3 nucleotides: TGTGCCAGCAGATCCCTGGGCCCCCAGGCCCTGGGAGAGCAGTACTTC. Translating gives CASRSLGPQALGEQYF.

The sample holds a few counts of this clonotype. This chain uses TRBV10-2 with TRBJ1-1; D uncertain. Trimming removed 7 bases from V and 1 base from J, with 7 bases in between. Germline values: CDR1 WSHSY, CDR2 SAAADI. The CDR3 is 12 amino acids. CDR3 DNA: TGCGCCAGCAAAGGAGGGAACACTGAAGCTTTCTTT. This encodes CASKGGNTEAFF.

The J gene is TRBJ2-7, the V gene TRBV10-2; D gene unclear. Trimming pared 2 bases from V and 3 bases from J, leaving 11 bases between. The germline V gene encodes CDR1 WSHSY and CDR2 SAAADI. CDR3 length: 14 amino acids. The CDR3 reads CASSEGQYLYEQYF. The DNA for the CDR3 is TGCGCCAGCAGTGAGGGGCAGTATCTCTACGAGCAGTACTTC.

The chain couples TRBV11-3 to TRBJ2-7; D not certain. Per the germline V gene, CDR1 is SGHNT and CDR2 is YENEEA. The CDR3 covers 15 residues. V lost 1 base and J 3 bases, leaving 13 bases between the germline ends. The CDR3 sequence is CASSLVVGPSYEQYF. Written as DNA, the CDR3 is TGTGCCAGCAGCTTAGTTGTCGGGCCAAGCTACGAGCAGTACTTC.

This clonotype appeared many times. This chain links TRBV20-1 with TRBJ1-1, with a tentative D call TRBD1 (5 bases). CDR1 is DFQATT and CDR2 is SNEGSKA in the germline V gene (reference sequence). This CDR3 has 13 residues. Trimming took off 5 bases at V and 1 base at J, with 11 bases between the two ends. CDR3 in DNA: TGCAGTGCTGGGGGTTTACAGAACACTGAAGCTTTCTTT. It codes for CSAGGLQNTEAFF.

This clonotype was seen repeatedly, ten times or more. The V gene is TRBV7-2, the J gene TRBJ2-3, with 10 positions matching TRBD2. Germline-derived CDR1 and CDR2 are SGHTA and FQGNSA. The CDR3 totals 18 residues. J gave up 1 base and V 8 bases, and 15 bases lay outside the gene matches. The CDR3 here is CASRPRGSGGAGTDTQYF. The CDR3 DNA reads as TGTGCCAGCCGCCCCCGAGGGAGCGGGGGGGCCGGCACAGATACGCAGTATTTT.

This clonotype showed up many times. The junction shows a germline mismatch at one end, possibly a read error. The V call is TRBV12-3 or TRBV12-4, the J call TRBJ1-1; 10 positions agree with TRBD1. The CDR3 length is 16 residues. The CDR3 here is CASSLYTGQGNAEAFF. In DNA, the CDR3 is TGTGCCAGCAGTTTATATACGGGACAGGGGAACGCTGAAGCTTTCTTT.

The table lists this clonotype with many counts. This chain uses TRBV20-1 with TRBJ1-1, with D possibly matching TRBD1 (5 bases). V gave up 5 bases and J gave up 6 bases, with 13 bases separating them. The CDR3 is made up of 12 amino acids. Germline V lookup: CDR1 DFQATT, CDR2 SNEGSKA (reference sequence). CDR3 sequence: CSASRVIAEAFF. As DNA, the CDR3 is TGCAGTGCTTCCAGGGTCATCGCTGAAGCTTTCTTT.